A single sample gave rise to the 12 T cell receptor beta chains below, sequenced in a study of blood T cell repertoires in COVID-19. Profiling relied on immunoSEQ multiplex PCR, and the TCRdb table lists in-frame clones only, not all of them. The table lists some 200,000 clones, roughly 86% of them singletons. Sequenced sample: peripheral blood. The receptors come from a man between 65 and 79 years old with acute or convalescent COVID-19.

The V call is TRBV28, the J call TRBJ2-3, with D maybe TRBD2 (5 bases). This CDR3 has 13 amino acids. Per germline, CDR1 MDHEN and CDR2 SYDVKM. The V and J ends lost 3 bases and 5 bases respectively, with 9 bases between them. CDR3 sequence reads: CASSFGDRDTQYF. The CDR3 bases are TGTGCCAGCAGTTTCGGGGATAGAGATACGCAGTATTTT.

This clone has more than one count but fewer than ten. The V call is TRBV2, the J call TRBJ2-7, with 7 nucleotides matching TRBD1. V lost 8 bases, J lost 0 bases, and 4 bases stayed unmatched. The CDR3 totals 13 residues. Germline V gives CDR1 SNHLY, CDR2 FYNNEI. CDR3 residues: CASGTAFSYEQYF. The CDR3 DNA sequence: TGTGCCAGCGGGACAGCGTTCTCCTACGAGCAGTACTTC.

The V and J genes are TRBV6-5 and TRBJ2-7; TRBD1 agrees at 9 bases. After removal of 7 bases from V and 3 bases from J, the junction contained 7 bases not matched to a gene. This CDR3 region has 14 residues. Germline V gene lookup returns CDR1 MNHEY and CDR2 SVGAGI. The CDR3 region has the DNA TGTGCCAGCATCTCGACAGGGGGGGTCTACGAGCAGTACTTC. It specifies CASISTGGVYEQYF.

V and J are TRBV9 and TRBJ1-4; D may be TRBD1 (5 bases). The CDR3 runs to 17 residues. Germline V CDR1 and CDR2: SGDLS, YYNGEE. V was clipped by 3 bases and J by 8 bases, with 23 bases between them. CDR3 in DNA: TGTGCCAGCAGCGAGGGGCCGTTCGACCGAGGTGAGGAAAAACTGTTTTTT. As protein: CASSEGPFDRGEEKLFF.

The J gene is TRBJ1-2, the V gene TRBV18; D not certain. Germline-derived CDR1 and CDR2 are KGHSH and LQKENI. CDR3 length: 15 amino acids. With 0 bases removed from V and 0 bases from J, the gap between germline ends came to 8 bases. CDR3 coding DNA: TGTGCCAGCTCACCACCGTCGAGTTCTAACTATGGCTACACCTTC. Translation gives CASSPPSSSNYGYTF.

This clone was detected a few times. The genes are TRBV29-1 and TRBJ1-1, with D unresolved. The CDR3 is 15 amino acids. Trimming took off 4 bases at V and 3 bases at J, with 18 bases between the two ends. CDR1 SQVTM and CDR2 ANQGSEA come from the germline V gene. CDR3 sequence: CSVVASGVIHTEAFF. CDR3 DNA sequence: TGCAGCGTTGTTGCGTCAGGTGTCATTCACACTGAAGCTTTCTTT.

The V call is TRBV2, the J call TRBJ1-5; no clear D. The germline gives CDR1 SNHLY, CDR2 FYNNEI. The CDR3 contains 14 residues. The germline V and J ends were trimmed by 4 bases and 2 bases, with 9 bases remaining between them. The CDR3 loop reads CASSVLPGNQPQHF. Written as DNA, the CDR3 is TGTGCCAGCAGTGTTCTCCCGGGCAATCAGCCCCAGCATTTT.

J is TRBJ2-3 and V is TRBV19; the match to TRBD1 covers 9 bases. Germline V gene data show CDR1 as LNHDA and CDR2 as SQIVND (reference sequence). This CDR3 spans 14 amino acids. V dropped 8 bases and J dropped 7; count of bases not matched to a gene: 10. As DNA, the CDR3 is TGTGCCAGTTTCGACAGGGGGGAAAGGAATACGCAGTATTTT. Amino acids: CASFDRGERNTQYF.

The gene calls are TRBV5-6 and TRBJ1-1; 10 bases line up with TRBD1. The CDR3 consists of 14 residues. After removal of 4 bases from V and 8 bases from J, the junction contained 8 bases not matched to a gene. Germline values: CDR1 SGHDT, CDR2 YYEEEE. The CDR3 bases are TGTGCCAGCAGCACGGGACAGGGGAGATCCGAAGCTTTCTTT. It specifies CASSTGQGRSEAFF.

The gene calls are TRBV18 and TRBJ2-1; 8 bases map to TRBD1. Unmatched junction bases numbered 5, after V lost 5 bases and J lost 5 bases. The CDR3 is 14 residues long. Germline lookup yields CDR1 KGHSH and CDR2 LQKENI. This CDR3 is CASSVGQGNNEQFF. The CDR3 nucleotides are TGTGCCAGCTCAGTCGGACAGGGTAACAATGAGCAGTTCTTC.

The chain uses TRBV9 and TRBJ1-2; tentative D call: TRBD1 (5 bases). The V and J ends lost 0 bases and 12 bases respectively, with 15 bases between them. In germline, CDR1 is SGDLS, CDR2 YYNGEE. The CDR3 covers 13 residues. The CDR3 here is CASSVGGEGRDTF. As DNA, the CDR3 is TGTGCCAGCAGCGTAGGAGGAGAAGGCAGGGACACCTTC. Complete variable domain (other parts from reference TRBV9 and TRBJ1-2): DSGVTQTPKHLITATGQRVTLRCSPRSGDLSVYWYQQSLDQGLQFLIQYYNGEERAKGNILERFSAQQFPDLHSELNLSSLELGDSALYFCASSVGGEGRDTFGSGTRLTVV.

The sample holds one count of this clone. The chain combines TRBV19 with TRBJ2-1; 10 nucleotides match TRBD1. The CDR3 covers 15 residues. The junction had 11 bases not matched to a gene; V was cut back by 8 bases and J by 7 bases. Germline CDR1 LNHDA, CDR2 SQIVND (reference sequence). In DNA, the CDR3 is TGTGCCAGTCGAGCGGACAGGGGGTTTGGAAATGAGCAGTTCTTC. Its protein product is CASRADRGFGNEQFF.